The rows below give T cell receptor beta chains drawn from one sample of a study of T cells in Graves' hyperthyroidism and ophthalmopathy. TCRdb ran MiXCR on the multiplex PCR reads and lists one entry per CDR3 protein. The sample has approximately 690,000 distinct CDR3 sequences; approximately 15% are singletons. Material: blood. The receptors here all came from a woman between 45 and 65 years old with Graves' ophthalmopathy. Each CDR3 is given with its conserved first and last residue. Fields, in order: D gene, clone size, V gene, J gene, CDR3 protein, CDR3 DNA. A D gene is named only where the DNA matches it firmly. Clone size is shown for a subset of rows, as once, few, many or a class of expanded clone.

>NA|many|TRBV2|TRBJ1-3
CASIGRGAGNTIYF
TGTGCCAGCATCGGTAGGGGGGCTGGAAACACCATATATTTT
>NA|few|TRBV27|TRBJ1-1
CASSLFYNTEAFF
TGTGCCAGCAGTTTATTCTATAACACTGAAGCTTTCTTT
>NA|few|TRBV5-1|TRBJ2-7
CASRNSVLHEQYF
TGCGCCAGCAGAAATAGCGTGCTCCACGAGCAGTACTTC
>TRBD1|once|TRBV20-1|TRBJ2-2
CSARGGKAGGFTGELFF
TGCAGTGCTAGAGGGGGAAAGGCAGGGGGCTTCACCGGGGAGCTGTTTTTT
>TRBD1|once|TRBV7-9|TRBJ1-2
CASSQEQGANYGYTF
TGCGCCAGCAGCCAAGAACAGGGGGCGAACTATGGCTACACCTTC
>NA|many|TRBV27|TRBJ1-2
CASTIGPNYGYTF
TGTGCCAGCACTATTGGGCCTAACTATGGCTACACCTTC
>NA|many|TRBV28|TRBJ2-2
CASSFRQAGELFF
TGTGCCAGCAGTTTTCGACAGGCCGGGGAGCTGTTTTTT
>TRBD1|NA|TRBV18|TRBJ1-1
CASSHLQGNSHTEAFF
TGTGCCAGCTCACACCTACAGGGGAACAGCCACACTGAAGCTTTCTTT
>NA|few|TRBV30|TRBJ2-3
CAWSVIGASTDTQYF
TGTGCCTGGAGTGTAATCGGTGCGTCCACAGATACGCAGTATTTT
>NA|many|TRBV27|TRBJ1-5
CASSLYAGDQPQHF
TGTGCCAGCAGTTTATACGCGGGGGATCAGCCCCAGCATTTT